This TCR beta chain was recorded in a study of blood T cell repertoires in COVID-19. Study-level background: The United States, Italy and Spain were the sources of the acute and convalescent COVID-19 samples. T cells, B-cell-depleted T cells, or PBMCs provided the cDNA or gDNA that served as material.

In the original analysis: Reference gene primer amplification gave estimated nucleated cell counts. The data were produced by immunoSEQ multiplex PCR, yet TCRdb's version contains in-frame clones alone and is incomplete. That table furnishes V, J and clone size, whereas the DNA furnished D and trimming. The sample holds 130,000 to 150,000 clones; roughly 80% are singletons and the top ten take over 8.5%. The CDR3 totals 12 residues. From germline, CDR1 is SNHLY and CDR2 FYNNEI. As concerns this clone: One junction end does not reproduce the germline sequence, and a read error may be involved.

Sample: peripheral blood. The clonotype was recovered from a man aged 50-59 years with active or convalescent COVID-19. The chain recombines TRBV2 with TRBJ1-4; possibly TRBD1 for D (5 bases). The DNA of the CDR3 is TGTGCCAGCAGTGACGGGGCGGGGGGAAGACGTTTT. This codes for CASSDGAGGRRF.